This T cell receptor (beta chain) was captured by sequencing in a study of blood T cell repertoires in COVID-19. Repertoires were generated with immunoSEQ multiplex PCR, while TCRdb's copy carries only in-frame clones and drops some. The sample consists of 80,000 to 100,000 clones, roughly nine tenths of them appearing once. The CDR3 runs to 13 residues. Germline V gene sequence: CDR1 SGHTA, CDR2 FQGTGA. The ends were cut back, 2 bases at V and 1 base at J, with 5 bases in the middle. The origin of this receptor is a human donor with active COVID-19. The donor label of this sample is uncertain. Sequencing was carried out using peripheral blood. This sequence joins TRBV7-3 and TRBJ2-5; no reliable D call. The CDR3 nucleotides are TGTGCCAGCAGCTTAGCACTCCAAGAGACCCAGTACTTC. It specifies CASSLALQETQYF.